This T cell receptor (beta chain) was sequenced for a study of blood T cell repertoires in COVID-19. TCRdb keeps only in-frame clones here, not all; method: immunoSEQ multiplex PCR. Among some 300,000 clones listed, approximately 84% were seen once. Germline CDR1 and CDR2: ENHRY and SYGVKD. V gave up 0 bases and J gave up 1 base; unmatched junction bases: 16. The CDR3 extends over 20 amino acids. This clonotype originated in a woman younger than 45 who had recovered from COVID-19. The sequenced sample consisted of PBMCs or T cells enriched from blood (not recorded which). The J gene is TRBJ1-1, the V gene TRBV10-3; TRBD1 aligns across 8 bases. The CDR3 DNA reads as TGTGCCATCAGTGAGTCGAATTGGGACAGGCGGTTTTTCGGGAACACTGAAGCTTTCTTT. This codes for CAISESNWDRRFFGNTEAFF.